This T cell receptor beta chain was captured by sequencing in a study of blood T cells in healthy people across ages. PCR was performed a second time for 7 to 11 cycles using a sample-barcoded 5' primer and a J-beta primer mix. Each CDR3 protein gets one entry after TCRdb re-called the 5' RACE reads with MiXCR. Of around 800,000 distinct CDR3 sequences listed, 20% to 30% are singletons. The CDR3 extends over 16 amino acids. From germline, CDR1 is SGHRS and CDR2 YFSETQ. This sample also appeared in a second study, on T cells of mothers and their children.

The sequencing input was blood. The chain is built from TRBV5-1 and TRBJ2-1; TRBD1 is a possible D gene (5 bases). The J call may be faulty, since TRBJ2-7 better matches the DNA end. The clonotype originates from a boy aged 5-17 years in good health. CDR3 amino acids: CASSSSRGRDPYEQYF. Here the CDR3 DNA reads TGCGCCAGCAGCTCGTCAAGGGGTAGAGACCCCTACGAGCAGTACTTC.